This TCR beta chain came from a study of CD8 T cells in ankylosing spondylitis. Findings of the study overall: Matched synovial fluid from ankylosing spondylitis patients was reported to be enriched for disease-linked clones.

Using its own MiXCR run on the 5' RACE reads, TCRdb lists one record per CDR3 protein. The table has around 300,000 distinct CDR3 sequences, 9.5% to 13% seen once. The CDR3 has 13 residues. The germline V gene has CDR1 DFQATT and CDR2 SNEGSKA (reference sequence). Trimming removed 5 bases from V and 7 bases from J, with 15 bases in between. This clonotype was recorded at least ten times. Its antigen is as yet unknown. The sequenced material came from blood, either unsorted or a sorted T cell fraction (not recorded which). The chain combines TRBV20-1 with TRBJ2-1; weak D call: TRBD2 (6 bases). The receptor was isolated from a female donor with ankylosing spondylitis or in good health (not recorded which). The CDR3 reads CSAAQAGRNEQFF. DNA of the CDR3: TGCAGTGCTGCTCAAGCGGGCCGAAATGAGCAGTTCTTC.